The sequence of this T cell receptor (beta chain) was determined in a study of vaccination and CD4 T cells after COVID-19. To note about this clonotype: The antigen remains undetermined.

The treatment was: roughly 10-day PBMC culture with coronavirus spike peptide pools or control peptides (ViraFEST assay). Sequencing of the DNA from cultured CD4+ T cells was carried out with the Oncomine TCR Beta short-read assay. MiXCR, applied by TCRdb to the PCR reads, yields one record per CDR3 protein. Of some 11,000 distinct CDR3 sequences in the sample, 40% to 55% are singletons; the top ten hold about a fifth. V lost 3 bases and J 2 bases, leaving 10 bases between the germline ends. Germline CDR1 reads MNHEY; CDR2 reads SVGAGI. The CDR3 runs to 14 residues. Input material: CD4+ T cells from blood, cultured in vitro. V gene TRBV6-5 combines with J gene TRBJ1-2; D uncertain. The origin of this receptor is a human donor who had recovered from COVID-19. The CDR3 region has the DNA TGTGCCAGCAGTTATGACAACACCAACTATGGCTACACCTTC. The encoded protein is CASSYDNTNYGYTF.